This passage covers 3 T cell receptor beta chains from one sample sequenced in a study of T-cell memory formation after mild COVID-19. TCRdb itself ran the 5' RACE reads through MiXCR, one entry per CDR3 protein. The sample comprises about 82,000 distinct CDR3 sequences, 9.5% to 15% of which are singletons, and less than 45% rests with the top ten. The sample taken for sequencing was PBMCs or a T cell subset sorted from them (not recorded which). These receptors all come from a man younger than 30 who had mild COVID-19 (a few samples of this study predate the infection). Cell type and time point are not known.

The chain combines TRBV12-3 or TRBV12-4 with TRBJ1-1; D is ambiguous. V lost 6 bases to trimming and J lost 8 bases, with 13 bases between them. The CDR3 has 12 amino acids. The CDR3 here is CASRHPTAEAFF. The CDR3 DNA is TGTGCCAGCAGGCATCCCACCGCCGAAGCTTTCTTT.

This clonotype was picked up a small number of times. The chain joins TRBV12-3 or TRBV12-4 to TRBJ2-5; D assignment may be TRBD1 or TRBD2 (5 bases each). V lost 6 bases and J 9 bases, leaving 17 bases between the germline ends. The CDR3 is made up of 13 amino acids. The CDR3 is CASSPRGARAQYF. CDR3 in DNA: TGTGCCAGCAGCCCCAGAGGGGCCAGAGCCCAGTACTTC.

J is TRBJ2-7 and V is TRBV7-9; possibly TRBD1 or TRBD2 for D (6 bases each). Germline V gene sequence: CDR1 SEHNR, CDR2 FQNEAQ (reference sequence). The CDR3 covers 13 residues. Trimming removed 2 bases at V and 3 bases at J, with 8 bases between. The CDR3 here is CASSLRGVYEQYF. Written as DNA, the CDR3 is TGTGCCAGCAGCTTAAGGGGGGTCTACGAGCAGTACTTC.